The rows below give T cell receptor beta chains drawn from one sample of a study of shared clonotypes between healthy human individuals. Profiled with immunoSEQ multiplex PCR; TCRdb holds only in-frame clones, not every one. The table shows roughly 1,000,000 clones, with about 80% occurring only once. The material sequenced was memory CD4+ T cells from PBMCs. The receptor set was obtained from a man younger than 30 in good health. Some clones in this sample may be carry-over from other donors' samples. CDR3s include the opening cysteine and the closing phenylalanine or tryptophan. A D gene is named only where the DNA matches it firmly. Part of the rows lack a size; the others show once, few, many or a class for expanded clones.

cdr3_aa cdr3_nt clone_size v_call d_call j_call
CASSLGSSEKLFF TGCGCCAGCAGCTTGGGTAGCTCTGAAAAACTGTTTTTT NA TRBV5-1 NA TRBJ1-4
CASRKGGASGSSYNEQFF TGCGCCAGCAGGAAAGGAGGGGCTAGCGGGAGCTCCTACAATGAGCAGTTCTTC once TRBV5-1 TRBD2 TRBJ2-1
CASSTYPLAGELFF TGTGCCAGCAGCACGTACCCACTGGCCGGGGAGCTGTTTTTT NA TRBV7-3 NA TRBJ2-2
CASSLPAGSYNEQFF TGTGCCAGCAGCTTGCCAGCGGGATCCTACAATGAGCAGTTCTTC few TRBV5-4 TRBD2 TRBJ2-1
CASSSGQRHYGYTF TGTGCCAGCAGCTCGGGACAGCGACACTATGGCTACACCTTC NA TRBV5-4 TRBD1 TRBJ1-2
CASSGTGTGEEKLFF TGTGCCAGCAGTGGGACCGGGACAGGGGAAGAAAAACTGTTTTTT NA TRBV25-1 TRBD1 TRBJ1-4
CASSSTTVSYEQYF TGTGCCAGCAGTTCAACGACGGTCTCCTACGAGCAGTACTTC NA TRBV6-5 NA TRBJ2-7
CASSLVGTGELFF TGTGCCAGCAGCTTGGTGGGAACCGGGGAGCTGTTTTTT once TRBV5-6 NA TRBJ2-2
CASSPRSGAGGKYNEQFF TGTGCCAGTAGTCCCCGAAGTGGTGCGGGAGGGAAATACAATGAGCAGTTCTTC NA TRBV19 TRBD2 TRBJ2-1
CASSLGQPSYNEQFF TGCGCCAGCAGCTTGGGGCAGCCTTCTTACAATGAGCAGTTCTTC NA TRBV5-1 NA TRBJ2-1